Listed below are T cell receptor beta chains from one sample, sequenced in a study of T cell repertoires in cytomegalovirus infection. One entry per CDR3 protein results from TCRdb running MiXCR on the reads. This table holds 150,000 to 200,000 distinct CDR3 sequences, about 20% found once. The specimen sequenced was PBMCs. These TCRs come from a human donor in good health (CMV status not recorded). Some clones in this sample may be carry-over from other donors' samples. Both conserved end residues are part of each CDR3. A D gene is named only where the DNA matches it firmly. Rows may omit the clone size; those that give it use once, few, many or a size class.

TRBJ2-5	-	-	TRBV7-8	TGTGCCAGCAGCTTAAGACCGGGTTTCGGGGAGGCCTATGAGACCCAGTACTTC	CASSLRPGFGEAYETQYF
TRBJ2-7	many	-	TRBV12-3/TRBV12-4	TGTGCCAGCAGTACCCGGGACCTCCGAGCCTACGAGCAGTACTTC	CASSTRDLRAYEQYF
TRBJ2-2	-	-	TRBV19	TGTGCCAGTAGTCAACTACCCCCGGGGAGGATCGTGGGGACCGGGGAGCTGTTTTTT	CASSQLPPGRIVGTGELFF
TRBJ2-4	-	-	TRBV6-1	TGTCCCAGCAGCGACAGATTAGCCAAAAACATTCAGTACTTC	CPSSDRLAKNIQYF
TRBJ2-3	-	-	TRBV7-2	TGTGCCAGCAGCTCTTTACCCCCTTTGGGCAGAAGCACAGATACGCAGTATTTT	CASSSLPPLGRSTDTQYF
TRBJ2-3	many	TRBD2	TRBV7-9	TGTGCCAGCAGCTCCTTACTAGCGGGGGCCTACACAGATACGCAGTATTTT	CASSSLLAGAYTDTQYF
TRBJ2-5	-	-	TRBV25-1	TGTGCCAGCAGTGAATCCGGCGTGCGGGCCCGACAAGAGACCCAGTACTTC	CASSESGVRARQETQYF
TRBJ2-7	few	TRBD1	TRBV7-2	TGTGCCAGCAGCTTAGTAGGGACAGGGAAAGCCTACGAGCAGTACTTC	CASSLVGTGKAYEQYF
TRBJ1-6	few	-	TRBV28	TGTGCCAGCACCCAGGGAGGGGATAGGTCACCCCTCCACTTT	CASTQGGDRSPLHF
TRBJ1-2	many	-	TRBV19	TGTGCCAGTACCCCGCGACAAATTACGGGCTACACCTTC	CASTPRQITGYTF
TRBJ1-1	few	-	TRBV7-3	TGTGCCAGCAGCTTATTACAGACCACTGAAGCTTTCTTT	CASSLLQTTEAFF
TRBJ1-1	-	-	TRBV20-1	TGCAGTGCTAGATTCGGGGATACTGAAGCTTTCTTT	CSARFGDTEAFF
TRBJ2-3	many	TRBD2	TRBV7-2	TGTGCCAGCAGCCGGGTAGCGGGGGCCACAGATACGCAGTATTTT	CASSRVAGATDTQYF
TRBJ1-1	few	TRBD1	TRBV19	TGTGCCAGTAGCCTACAGGGGGCAGACACTGAAGCTTTCTTT	CASSLQGADTEAFF
TRBJ2-7	-	-	TRBV27	TGTGCCAGCACGGGTAGGGGCCCCTCCTACGAGCAGTACTTC	CASTGRGPSYEQYF
TRBJ2-2	-	-	TRBV25-1	TGTGCCAGCAGTGAGGAGGGACAGTCGGACACCGGGGAGCTGTTTTTT	CASSEEGQSDTGELFF
TRBJ2-7	-	-	TRBV9	TGTGCCAGCAGCGGAGGGAGGGGGGACCAGTCCTACGAGCAGTACTTC	CASSGGRGDQSYEQYF
TRBJ1-4	-	-	TRBV25-1	TGTGCCGTCAGTCAGGACAAACCTGAAAAACTGTTTTTT	CAVSQDKPEKLFF
TRBJ1-2	-	TRBD1	TRBV7-9	TGTGCCAGCAGCTCTGCCGGGACAGGGGCTGGCTACACCTTC	CASSSAGTGAGYTF
TRBJ2-3	few	-	TRBV24-1	TGTGCCACCAGTGAAAAAGGAGCTAGCACAGATACGCAGTATTTT	CATSEKGASTDTQYF
TRBJ2-3	few	TRBD1	TRBV12-5	TGTGCTAGTGGTTTGGTAATCACAGGGGGCACAGATACGCAGTATTTT	CASGLVITGGTDTQYF
TRBJ1-5	few	-	TRBV7-9	TGTGCCAGCAGCTTTTCCACAGGGCAGGGAAATCAGCCCCAGCATTTT	CASSFSTGQGNQPQHF
TRBJ1-2	-	TRBD1	TRBV4-3	TGCGCCAGCAGCCAAGATCTTGACAGGGCCTTTGGCTACACCTTC	CASSQDLDRAFGYTF
TRBJ2-7	-	-	TRBV6-8	TGTGCCAGCAGCCCCCGAATGGCAGGCAGGGTTTTGATCGAGCAGTACTTC	CASSPRMAGRVLIEQYF
TRBJ1-2	-	TRBD1	TRBV29-1	TGCAGCGTTGGGGAGGGACAGGCGAAAAATGGCTACACCTTC	CSVGEGQAKNGYTF
TRBJ1-2	few	TRBD1	TRBV5-1	TGCGCCAGCAGCACCGTGACAGGGTTAGGCTATGGCTACACCTTC	CASSTVTGLGYGYTF
TRBJ2-5	-	TRBD1	TRBV14	TGTGCCAGCAGTCCTAGGACAGGGACGAGAGAGACCCAGTACTTC	CASSPRTGTRETQYF
TRBJ1-1	few	-	TRBV12-3/TRBV12-4	TGTGCCAGCAGTTCCTACGCCAGTGTAACCACTGAAGCTTTCTTT	CASSSYASVTTEAFF